The 15 T cell receptor beta chains in this list originate from one sample, sequenced in a study of blood T cell repertoires in COVID-19. Sequencing used immunoSEQ multiplex PCR; TCRdb keeps in-frame clones, though not all of them. Counted here are roughly 200,000 clones, approximately 85% occurring once; the ten biggest clones make up 10% to 15%. The sequencing sample was made of PBMCs or T cells enriched from blood (not recorded which). These TCRs come from a man aged 35 to 55 who had recovered from COVID-19.

J is TRBJ2-1 and V is TRBV5-1; no firm D call. Germline CDR1 is SGHRS and CDR2 is YFSETQ. V lost 0 bases to trimming and J lost 9 bases, with 19 bases between them. There are 16 residues in the CDR3. In nucleotides, the CDR3 is TGCGCCAGCAGCTTGGCCGAGGTGCGCAGACCGGGTGAGCAGTTCTTC. Amino acid sequence: CASSLAEVRRPGEQFF.

The CDR3 DNA reads as TGTGCCAGCAGATCGACAGGGACCTATGGCTACACCTTC. Protein product: CASRSTGTYGYTF. This sequence joins TRBV6-5 and TRBJ1-2; 7 bases match TRBD1. V shed 6 bases, J shed 4 bases, and the junction held 5 bases outside the gene matches. CDR1 and CDR2 from the germline V gene are MNHEY and SVGAGI. The CDR3 contains 13 residues.

The V call is TRBV18, the J call TRBJ2-2, with 8 bases lining up with TRBD1. CDR1 is KGHSH, CDR2 LQKENI, per germline. V dropped 3 bases and J dropped 6; count of bases not matched to a gene: 0. There are 13 residues in the CDR3. Here the CDR3 reads CASSPDRAGELFF. As DNA, the CDR3 is TGTGCCAGCTCACCGGACAGGGCCGGGGAGCTGTTTTTT.

The V call is TRBV30, the J call TRBJ2-7, with 7 bases aligning to TRBD2. Germline V lookup: CDR1 GTSNPN, CDR2 SVGIG (reference sequence). Losses at the gene ends were 2 bases for V and 5 bases for J; bases not matched to a gene: 6. CDR3 length: 13 amino acids. The chain's CDR3 is CAWSRGRGDEQYV. DNA for the CDR3: TGTGCCTGGAGTCGAGGACGGGGGGACGAGCAGTACGTC.

This clone showed up just a few times. V and J are TRBV11-2 and TRBJ2-2; D perhaps matches TRBD1 (5 bases). Germline CDR1 and CDR2: SGHAT and FQNNGV. This CDR3 has 13 residues. V lost 4 bases to trimming and J lost 7 bases, with 10 bases between them. The CDR3 coding sequence is TGTGCCAGCAGCTCATTTACAGGCGGGGAGCTGTTTTTT. This translates into CASSSFTGGELFF.

This clone was seen a handful of times. This chain connects TRBV5-4 to TRBJ1-5, with D tentatively TRBD1 (5 bases). V lost 3 bases, J lost 9 bases, and 13 bases lay in between. Germline CDR1 reads SGHNT; CDR2 reads YYREEE (reference sequence). This CDR3 spans 13 amino acids. This CDR3 is CASSSDPGGPQHF. The CDR3 DNA sequence: TGTGCCAGCAGCTCGGACCCCGGGGGGCCCCAGCATTTT.

The chain joins TRBV5-1 to TRBJ1-3; the D is unclear. This CDR3 spans 17 amino acids. Per the germline V gene, CDR1 is SGHRS and CDR2 is YFSETQ. V was clipped by 0 bases and J by 0 bases, with 13 bases between them. This CDR3 reads CASSLVAGSDSGNTIYF. CDR3 nucleotides: TGCGCCAGCAGCTTGGTGGCAGGTTCCGACTCTGGAAACACCATATATTTT.

As concerns this clone: The junction and the germline gene differ at one end; a read error may be behind it. The same CDR3 also results from other DNA sequences found in this sample. The chain is built from TRBV7-9 and TRBJ1-1; 10 bases fit TRBD1. This CDR3 has 14 residues. Germline V CDR1 and CDR2: SEHNR, FQNEAQ (reference sequence). The CDR3 reads CASRESGTGAEAFF. CDR3 nucleotide sequence: TGTGCCAGCAGAGAATCCGGGACAGGGGCTGAAGCCTTCTTT.

J is TRBJ2-1 and V is TRBV11-3, with 9 positions matching TRBD1. V lost 3 bases to trimming and J lost 4 bases; unmatched junction nucleotides: 4. This CDR3 has 15 residues. Germline V CDR1 and CDR2: SGHNT, YENEEA. CDR3 nucleotides: TGTGCCAGCAGCTTTGGGGGACAGGGTTACAATGAGCAGTTCTTC. Translated: CASSFGGQGYNEQFF.

The rearrangement uses TRBV5-5 and TRBJ2-3, with a weak D call TRBD2 (6 bases). The germline gives CDR1 SGHKS, CDR2 YYEKEE (reference sequence). V lost 7 bases to trimming and J lost 1 base, with 10 bases between them. This CDR3 contains 13 residues. CDR3 nucleotides: TGTGCCAGCGGAGGGGCGGGCACAGATACGCAGTATTTT. It codes for CASGGAGTDTQYF.

The chain joins TRBV5-4 to TRBJ1-1; D is possibly TRBD1 (6 bases). The CDR3 runs to 15 residues. Between the trimmed V and J ends, which lost 4 bases and 0 bases, there was a span of 13 bases. Germline assignment: CDR1 SGHNT and CDR2 YYREEE (reference sequence). The CDR3 DNA reads TGTGCCAGCAGCACAGACAGGTATATGAACACTGAAGCTTTCTTT. Translation gives CASSTDRYMNTEAFF.

J is TRBJ2-1 and V is TRBV19; 8 bases agree with TRBD1. V shed 1 base and J 8 bases; nucleotides not matched to a gene: 4. The CDR3 is 14 amino acids. Germline V gene lookup returns CDR1 LNHDA and CDR2 SQIVND (reference sequence). The CDR3, as DNA: TGTGCCAGTAGTATAGCCCCAGGGGGCTATGAGCAGTTCTTC. Protein product: CASSIAPGGYEQFF.

This rearrangement joins TRBV7-9 to TRBJ1-6; a weak D match, TRBD1 (5 bases). The CDR3 loop spans 15 amino acids. Germline CDR1 is SEHNR and CDR2 is FQNEAQ (reference sequence). V was pared by 5 bases and J by 5 bases, with 13 bases between. CDR3 protein: CASSPGTQNNSPLHF. CDR3 bases: TGTGCCAGCAGCCCGGGGACTCAAAATAATTCACCCCTCCACTTT.

A single count supports this clone. The chain has TRBV7-5 and TRBJ1-4. TRBV7-5 is reported as a pseudogene. CDR3 length: 14 amino acids. CDR3 DNA sequence: TGTGCCAGAACCACGCGGGTCTGTAATGAAAAACTGTTTTTT. As protein: CARTTRVCNEKLFF.

This chain uses TRBV7-2 with TRBJ1-1; 7 positions match TRBD1. The ends lost 6 bases at V and 0 bases at J; junction bases unmatched: 10. The CDR3 spans 16 residues. Germline lookup yields CDR1 SGHTA and CDR2 FQGNSA. Here the CDR3 reads CASSYLGQLMNTEAFF. CDR3 DNA sequence: TGTGCCAGCAGTTACCTGGGACAGCTGATGAACACTGAAGCTTTCTTT.